This is a list of T cell receptor beta chains from one sample in a study of blood T cells in healthy people across ages. TCRdb ran MiXCR on the 5' RACE reads and lists one entry per CDR3 protein. The sample has around 400,000 distinct CDR3 sequences, about 52% seen once. Sequenced sample: blood. The receptors come from a man aged 60-69 years in good health. Each CDR3 is given without its conserved first and last residue.

v_call,cdr3_length,j_call,cdr3_aa
TRBV12-3/TRBV12-4,12,TRBJ2-3,ASCRGLAVSTQY
TRBV20-1,11,TRBJ1-1,SAKLGGNTEAF
TRBV20-1,12,TRBJ1-1,SARPPAMNTEAF
TRBV7-2,13,TRBJ2-1,ASSLQAGVNNEQF
TRBV20-1,12,.,SARVASANYEQY
TRBV12-3/TRBV12-4,12,TRBJ2-7,ASSVGETTYEQY
TRBV7-7,12,TRBJ2-5,ASSPRGGLETQY
TRBV7-9,9,TRBJ2-1,ASSTTNEQF
TRBV18,17,TRBJ2-7,ASSRTTSGGGQPLYEQY
TRBV20-1,12,TRBJ2-3,SARDPSGRDTQY
TRBV12-3/TRBV12-4,13,TRBJ2-5,ASSDPSGPQEAQY
TRBV29-1,10,TRBJ2-7,SVTSGRDEQY
TRBV4-2,14,TRBJ2-3,ASSQEETSSTDTQY
TRBV5-1,14,TRBJ1-2,ASSSPLPGSGYGYT
TRBV4-1,12,TRBJ2-4,ASSQGQGWDIQY
TRBV6-1,12,TRBJ2-3,ASSRLAGGDTQY
TRBV12-3/TRBV12-4,12,TRBJ1-5,ASSPRGTSQPQH
TRBV21-1,14,TRBJ2-7,ASSKKCASARYEQY
TRBV6-2/TRBV6-3,12,TRBJ2-5,ASRRTGRGETQY
TRBV29-1,10,TRBJ2-7,SVGGTPYEQY
TRBV10-3,14,TRBJ2-1,AISDLGLAGRNEQF
TRBV27,13,TRBJ1-1,ASSLSGRMNTEAF
TRBV12-3/TRBV12-4,17,TRBJ2-3,ASSSPEGGDGPSTDTQY
TRBV6-5,12,TRBJ2-7,ASRQTGSSYEQY
TRBV20-1,10,TRBJ1-2,AKPQGAGGYT
TRBV21-1,11,TRBJ2-3,ASSRGTGTSQY
TRBV5-1,12,TRBJ1-4,ASSMGQGFEKLF
TRBV5-6,14,TRBJ2-5,ASSSRGQGGRETQY
TRBV11-3,11,TRBJ2-5,ASSRDGQETQY